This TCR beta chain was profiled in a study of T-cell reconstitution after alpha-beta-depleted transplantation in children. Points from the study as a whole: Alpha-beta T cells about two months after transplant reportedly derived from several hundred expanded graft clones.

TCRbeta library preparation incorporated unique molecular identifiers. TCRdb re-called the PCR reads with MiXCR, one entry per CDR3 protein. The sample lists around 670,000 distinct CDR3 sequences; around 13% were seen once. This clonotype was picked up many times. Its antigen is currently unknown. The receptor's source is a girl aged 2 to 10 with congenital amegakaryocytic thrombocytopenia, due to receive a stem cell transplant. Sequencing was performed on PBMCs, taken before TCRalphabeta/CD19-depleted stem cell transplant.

CDR3 loop: CSARVGGFWTQYF. The DNA for the CDR3 is TGCAGTGCTAGAGTCGGGGGGTTTTGGACCCAGTACTTC. This rearrangement joins TRBV20-1 to TRBJ2-5, with 7 bases lining up with TRBD2. The trim removed 1 base at V and 7 bases at J, leaving 6 bases unmatched. Germline CDR1 reads DFQATT; CDR2 reads SNEGSKA (reference sequence). CDR3 length: 13 amino acids.